This T cell receptor (beta chain) is drawn from a study of T cell responses to AZD1222 COVID-19 vaccine. Points from the study as a whole: At baseline, seropositivity was found in only six or seven AZD1222 recipients. There were mostly white British donors and more females than males, and clonal diversity was possibly underestimated. Nearly half of unique spike-specific TCRs reportedly avoided B.1.351 and B.1.1.7 mutated regions.

The CDR3 has 16 amino acids. Deletions cut 0 bases from V and 0 bases from J, with 9 bases between. Germline V CDR1 and CDR2: MRHNA, SNTAGT. Only in-frame clones appear in the TCRdb table, and some are missing; sequencing was by immunoSEQ multiplex PCR. The repertoire consists of 180,000 or so clones, with about 93% occurring once and the leading ten covering around 1%. About this clone itself: The antigen is not known.

The receptor was isolated from an adult who received the AZD1222 COVID-19 vaccine. This chain joins TRBV6-4 and TRBJ1-5, with a possible D match to TRBD1 (5 bases). The sequencing used peripheral blood, collected 28 days after the second AZD1222 dose. The CDR3, as DNA: TGTGCCAGCAGTGACTCGGGGGGAACTAGCAATCAGCCCCAGCATTTT. As protein: CASSDSGGTSNQPQHF.